This T cell receptor (beta chain) was found in a study of T cell changes during pregnancy in multiple sclerosis. The repertoire was sequenced with immunoSEQ multiplex PCR; TCRdb's copy has only in-frame clones and lacks some. The sample consists of about 71,000 clones, roughly nine tenths of them appearing once. The germline CDR1 and CDR2 sequences are MGHRA and YSYEKL. The V end was cut by 0 bases, the J end by 6 bases, with 11 bases between. The CDR3 sequence is 14 residues long. The sequencing here drew on CD8+ T cells from peripheral blood mononuclear cells, taken before pregnancy. The clonotype comes from a female donor with multiple sclerosis, enrolled in a pregnancy study. The rearrangement joins TRBV4-1 to TRBJ1-1; D is ambiguous. The CDR3 region has the DNA TGCGCCAGCAGCCAAGATGAGGAGGGCCCTGAAGCTTTCTTT. Translating it yields CASSQDEEGPEAFF.